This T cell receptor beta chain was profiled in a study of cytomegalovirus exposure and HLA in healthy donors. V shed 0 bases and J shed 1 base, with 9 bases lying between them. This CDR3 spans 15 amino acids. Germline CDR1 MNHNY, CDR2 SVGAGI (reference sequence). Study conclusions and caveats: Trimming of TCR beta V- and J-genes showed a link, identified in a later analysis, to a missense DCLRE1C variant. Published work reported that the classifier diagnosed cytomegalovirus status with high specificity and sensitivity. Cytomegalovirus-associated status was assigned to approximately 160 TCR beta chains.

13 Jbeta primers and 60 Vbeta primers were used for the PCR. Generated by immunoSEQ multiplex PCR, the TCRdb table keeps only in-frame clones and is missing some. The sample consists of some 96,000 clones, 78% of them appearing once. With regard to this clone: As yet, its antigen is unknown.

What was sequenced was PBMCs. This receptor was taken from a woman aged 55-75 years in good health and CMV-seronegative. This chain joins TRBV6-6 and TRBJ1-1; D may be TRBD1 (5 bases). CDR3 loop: CASSYSLDRNTEAFF. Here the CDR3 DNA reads TGTGCCAGCAGTTACTCCCTCGACAGGAACACTGAAGCTTTCTTT.